This TCR beta chain derives from a study of siplizumab effects on memory and regulatory T cells. On this clone: Its antigen is unknown.

The assay covered 85,000 to 100,000 TCR templates per sample. The method was immunoSEQ multiplex PCR; TCRdb's version includes in-frame clones alone and lacks a portion of them. Among more than 45,000 clones listed, around 97% were seen once. The study's findings and limits: Among sequences traceable to unstimulated CD4+ memory cells, alloreactive ones were significantly reduced by siplizumab. Contribution to the alloresponse seemed major for naive T cells, which also seemed more diverse than memory cells. Among mappable alloreactive CD4+ clones, the Treg-derived fraction averaged around 69% with siplizumab versus roughly 30% in controls.

The ends were cut back, 1 base at V and 2 bases at J, with 21 bases in the middle. The germline CDR1 and CDR2 sequences are KGHSH and LQKENI. The CDR3 is 20 residues long. The specimen was naive CD4+ T cells sorted from blood. This sequence was found in a human donor in good health. The chain is built from TRBV18 and TRBJ1-6; tentative D call: TRBD1 (5 bases). CDR3 nucleotide sequence: TGTGCCAGCTCACCACGTTTCCAGCAGGTCGGGGCTACCTATAATTCACCCCTCCACTTT. It translates to CASSPRFQQVGATYNSPLHF.